These T cell receptor beta chains were read from a single sample in a study of T cells after yellow fever vaccination. MiXCR, applied by TCRdb to the 5' RACE reads, yields one record per CDR3 protein. The profile shows about 300,000 distinct CDR3 sequences, around 9.3% of them singletons. The sequenced sample was CD4+ T cells sorted from PBMCs, obtained 5 days after the yellow fever booster vaccination. These receptors originate from a man between 18 and 35 years old who received the YFV17D yellow fever vaccine. Each CDR3 is given with its conserved first and last residue. The D gene is left open where the match is weak. The size field is filled for only some rows; it gives once, few, many or a size class.

clone_size	v_call	d_call	j_call	cdr3_length	cdr3_nt	cdr3_aa
few	TRBV9	NA	TRBJ2-5	13	TGTGCCAGCAGCGCTACAGGGCTTGAGACCCAGTACTTC	CASSATGLETQYF
few	TRBV3-1	TRBD1	TRBJ1-3	16	TGTGCCAGCAGCCAAGGGGGACAGCACTCTGGAAACACCATATATTTT	CASSQGGQHSGNTIYF
NA	TRBV12-3/TRBV12-4	NA	TRBJ2-7	12	TGTGCCAGCGCCACTGGAGTATACGAGCAGTACTTC	CASATGVYEQYF
few	TRBV12-3/TRBV12-4	NA	TRBJ1-1	13	TGTGCCAGCAGTCTCCTGAAGAACACTGAAGCTTTCTTT	CASSLLKNTEAFF
few	TRBV7-3	NA	TRBJ2-5	14	TGTGCCAGCAGCCCCAACGGGGGTAAAGAGACCCAGTACTTC	CASSPNGGKETQYF
many	TRBV2	NA	TRBJ2-1	13	TGTGCCAGCAGTCGGACCCGATCGGGCGAGCAGTTCTTC	CASSRTRSGEQFF
NA	TRBV20-1	NA	TRBJ1-1	13	TGCAGTGCGGGAAGGGATATGAACACTGAAGCTTTCTTT	CSAGRDMNTEAFF
NA	TRBV14	NA	TRBJ1-4	16	TGTGCCAGCAGCCAAGAGAGTAACAGGCTTAATGAAAAACTGTTTTTT	CASSQESNRLNEKLFF
NA	TRBV5-1	NA	TRBJ2-1	14	TGCGCCAGCAGCTTGGCTAGAGCCGACAATGAGCAGTTCTTC	CASSLARADNEQFF
many	TRBV11-3	TRBD1	TRBJ2-1	14	TGTGCCAGCAGCACCCGGACAGGGTGGAATGAGCAGTTCTTC	CASSTRTGWNEQFF
few	TRBV12-3/TRBV12-4	NA	TRBJ1-2	13	TGTGCCAGCAGGCTGGACAATAACTATGGCTACACCTTC	CASRLDNNYGYTF
few	TRBV7-2	TRBD1	TRBJ1-2	13	TGTGCCAGCAGCCGGGGACAGGGAAATGGCTACACCTTC	CASSRGQGNGYTF
NA	TRBV7-9	TRBD1	TRBJ1-1	12	TGTGCCGGGGGACAGTTGAACACTGAAGCTTTCTTT	CAGGQLNTEAFF
NA	TRBV7-2	TRBD2	TRBJ2-1	17	TGTGCCAGCAGCGCTCCGGGACTAGCGGGGGGGCCAAATGAGCAGTTCTTC	CASSAPGLAGGPNEQFF
NA	TRBV4-3	TRBD1	TRBJ1-6	14	TGCGCCAGCAGCCAAGACACAGGGGATTCACCCCTCCACTTT	CASSQDTGDSPLHF
few	TRBV5-1	TRBD1	TRBJ2-5	15	TGCGCCAGCAGCTTGGAACCGACAGGGTCAGAGACCCAGTACTTC	CASSLEPTGSETQYF
few	TRBV5-4	NA	TRBJ2-7	16	TGTGCCAGCAGCTCCGGGACCGGTAGAAGCTCCTACGAGCAGTACTTC	CASSSGTGRSSYEQYF
NA	TRBV5-1	TRBD2	TRBJ2-1	15	TGCGCCAGCAGCTTGACAGCGGGGGTGCCAAATGAGCAGTTCTTC	CASSLTAGVPNEQFF
NA	TRBV5-4	TRBD2	TRBJ2-3	15	TGTGCCAGCAGCTTGGAACTAGCGCGAGGAGATACGCAGTATTTT	CASSLELARGDTQYF
NA	TRBV4-2	TRBD1	TRBJ1-6	15	TGTGCCAGCAGCCAACCCGGGACAGGGGTTTCACCCCTCCACTTT	CASSQPGTGVSPLHF
NA	TRBV6-6	NA	TRBJ1-1	13	TGTGCCAGCAATACACCCCGGGGGGACGCAGCTTTCTTT	CASNTPRGDAAFF
few	TRBV4-3	TRBD2	TRBJ2-5	15	TGCGCCAGCAGCCCGGGACTAGCGGACTACCAGACCCAGTACTTC	CASSPGLADYQTQYF
few	TRBV12-3/TRBV12-4	NA	TRBJ1-1	13	TGTGCCAGCAGCTCAAACAGGGCCACTGAAGCTTTCTTT	CASSSNRATEAFF
many	TRBV11-2	NA	TRBJ2-3	16	TGTGCCAGCAGCTCCCCCTTGGGTCAGAGAACAGATACGCAGTATTTT	CASSSPLGQRTDTQYF
NA	TRBV12-3/TRBV12-4	NA	TRBJ2-5	11	TGTGCCAGCGGACCGACAGAGACCCAGTACTTC	CASGPTETQYF
few	TRBV12-5	NA	TRBJ2-3	10	TGTGCTAGTGCCCTGAATACGCAGTATTTT	CASALNTQYF
few	TRBV7-3	NA	TRBJ2-6	19	TGTGCCAGCAGCTTATCGCAGACCTCTGCTCTCGCTGGGGCCAACGTCCTGACTTTC	CASSLSQTSALAGANVLTF
NA	TRBV18	TRBD2	TRBJ2-1	16	TGTGCCAGCTCACCAATCCTAGCGGGGGGTAGCGATGAGCAGTTCTTC	CASSPILAGGSDEQFF
few	TRBV7-3	NA	TRBJ1-2	16	TGTGCCAGCAGCTCCGAGGGGGGGCCCCCCTACTATGGCTACACCTTC	CASSSEGGPPYYGYTF
many	TRBV28	TRBD2	TRBJ2-3	15	TGTGCCAGCAGTCCCAGCGGGGGGGCGTTAGATACGCAGTATTTT	CASSPSGGALDTQYF
NA	TRBV4-2	TRBD1	TRBJ1-2	14	TGTGCCAGCAGCCAAGGGGGACAGGGAGGCGGCTACACCTTC	CASSQGGQGGGYTF
NA	TRBV5-1	NA	TRBJ1-2	14	TGCGCCAGCAGCTTCGTCAGCCCCGGCTATGGCTACACCTTC	CASSFVSPGYGYTF
NA	TRBV18	NA	TRBJ1-1	15	TGTGCCAGCTCACCAGCAACCCCTGCGGGGCGCGGGGCTTTCTTT	CASSPATPAGRGAFF
few	TRBV20-1	TRBD2	TRBJ2-2	17	TGCAGTGCTAGAGATCCCAGTTCCAGCGGGGGGAAGGGGGAGCTGTTTTTT	CSARDPSSSGGKGELFF
few	TRBV20-1	NA	TRBJ1-5	12	TGCAGTGGTAGGACAACCAATCAGCCCCAGCATTTT	CSGRTTNQPQHF
NA	TRBV4-2	NA	TRBJ2-2	15	TGTGCCAGCAGCCAAGAAAAGACCAACACCGGGGAGCTGTTTTTT	CASSQEKTNTGELFF
few	TRBV9	NA	TRBJ2-5	15	TGTGCCAGCAGCGTTCGTCCCGGGATCGAAGAGACCCAGTACTTC	CASSVRPGIEETQYF
few	TRBV5-1	TRBD1	TRBJ2-5	16	TGCGCCAGCAGCCCAGGGACAGGGGGCAGCCAAGAGACCCAGTACTTC	CASSPGTGGSQETQYF
NA	TRBV6-5	NA	TRBJ1-5	13	TGTGCCAGCAGCCCGGGGCCGGATCAGCCCCAGCATTTT	CASSPGPDQPQHF
few	TRBV20-1	NA	TRBJ2-2	16	TGCAGTGCTAGAGCTCCGGGGAAGATCAACACCGGGGAGCTGTTTTTT	CSARAPGKINTGELFF
few	TRBV4-3	NA	TRBJ2-3	16	TGCGCCAGCAGCCAAGATCCGGGGGCTAGCACAGATACGCAGTATTTT	CASSQDPGASTDTQYF